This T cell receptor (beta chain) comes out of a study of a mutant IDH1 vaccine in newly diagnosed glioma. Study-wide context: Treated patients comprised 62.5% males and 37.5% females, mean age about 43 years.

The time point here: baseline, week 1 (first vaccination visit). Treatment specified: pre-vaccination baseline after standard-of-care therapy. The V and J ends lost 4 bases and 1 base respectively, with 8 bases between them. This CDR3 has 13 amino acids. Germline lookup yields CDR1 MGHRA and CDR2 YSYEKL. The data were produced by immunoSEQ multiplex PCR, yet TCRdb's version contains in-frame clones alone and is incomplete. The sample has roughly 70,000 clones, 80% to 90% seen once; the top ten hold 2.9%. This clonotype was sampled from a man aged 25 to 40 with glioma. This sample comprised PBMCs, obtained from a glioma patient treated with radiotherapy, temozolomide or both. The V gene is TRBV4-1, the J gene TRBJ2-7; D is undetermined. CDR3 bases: TGCGCCAGCAGCCTCACAAAATCCTACGAGCAGTACTTC. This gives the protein CASSLTKSYEQYF.